Below are 14 T cell receptor beta chains sequenced from a single sample in a study of T cell clones after liver transplantation (dated by TCRdb to between 2018 and 2020). Interpreted using the paper, the time point label stands for: pre-transplant. The library was built by means of the immunoSEQ multiplex PCR assay. Sourced from immuneACCESS, this table was stored by TCRdb with only in-frame sequences that have V and J called. A share of the clones is absent; for the studies checked, an unresolved V gene accounts for under half, and the remainder has no known explanation. Present in this sample are 55,000 to 80,000 clones, 90% of which were seen just once. The ten largest clonotypes hold less than 3.5% of the sample. Sequenced here: CD4+ T cells from blood, sampled before liver transplant. The receptors were sampled from a human donor who received a liver transplant.

The gene calls are TRBV25-1 and TRBJ2-1, with a possible D match to TRBD1 (6 bases). In germline, CDR1 is MGHDK, CDR2 SYGVNS. Trimming pared 3 bases from V and 4 bases from J, leaving 10 bases between. The CDR3 totals 14 residues. The CDR3 sequence: CASSDPGQYNEQFF. In nucleotides, the CDR3 is TGTGCCAGCAGTGACCCCGGACAGTACAATGAGCAGTTCTTC.

The gene calls are TRBV5-6 and TRBJ1-6; no definite D call. Trimming cost V 3 bases and J 7 bases, with 8 bases left between them. Germline V gene data show CDR1 as SGHDT and CDR2 as YYEEEE. The length of the CDR3 is 13 residues. CDR3 sequence (DNA): TGTGCCAGCAGCTATGACCTGAATTCACCCCTCCACTTT. Translation: CASSYDLNSPLHF. The full variable domain, with the rest looked up from reference TRBV5-6 and TRBJ1-6, is DAGVTQSPTHLIKTRGQQVTLRCSPKSGHDTVSWYQQALGQGPQFIFQYYEEEERQRGNFPDRFSGHQFPNYSSELNVNALLLGDSALYLCASSYDLNSPLHFGNGTRLTVT.

The chain joins TRBV5-1 to TRBJ1-1; possible D gene TRBD1, 6 bases. The V gene lost 2 bases and the J gene lost 3 bases, with 14 bases spanning the gap. The CDR3 has 15 amino acids. CDR1 SGHRS and CDR2 YFSETQ come from the germline V gene. The CDR3 is CASSLTGLGDTEAFF. The CDR3 nucleotides read TGCGCCAGCAGCTTAACAGGGCTTGGGGACACTGAAGCTTTCTTT.

This chain connects TRBV5-1 to TRBJ2-7; 7 bases fit TRBD1. Germline V gives CDR1 SGHRS, CDR2 YFSETQ. CDR3 length: 13 amino acids. Trimming took 4 bases from V and 6 from J; bases not matched to a gene: 7. For the CDR3, the DNA is TGCGCCAGCAGCGCCAGACAGGGAACCGAGCAGTACTTC. This sequence encodes CASSARQGTEQYF.

The chain uses TRBV5-8 and TRBJ1-2; tentatively, D is TRBD1 (5 bases). The V end was cut by 0 bases, the J end by 4 bases, with 19 bases between. CDR1 is SGHTS, CDR2 YDEGEE, per germline. There are 17 residues in the CDR3. The CDR3 DNA is TGTGCCAGCAGCTTGGTTGTGCCTGTGCCGGGGGGCTATGGCTACACCTTC. As protein: CASSLVVPVPGGYGYTF.

The rearrangement links TRBV19 to TRBJ2-7; weak D call: TRBD1 (6 bases). V shed 2 bases and J shed 6 bases, with 14 bases lying between them. CDR1 is LNHDA, CDR2 SQIVND, per germline (reference sequence). The CDR3 consists of 14 residues. CDR3 residues: CASSILGAGGEQYF. The CDR3 DNA follows: TGTGCCAGTAGTATATTGGGGGCCGGTGGCGAGCAGTACTTC.

The rearrangement joins TRBV19 to TRBJ2-7; maybe TRBD1 (5 bases). V shed 3 bases and J shed 6 bases, with 15 bases lying between them. This CDR3 comprises 14 residues. From germline, CDR1 is LNHDA and CDR2 SQIVND (reference sequence). In nucleotides, the CDR3 is TGTGCCAGTAGTATCGGCAGGGCCTCCCTCGAGCAGTACTTC. It codes for CASSIGRASLEQYF.

The CDR3 reads CASSGPRGSSLNTEAFF. In DNA, the CDR3 is TGTGCCAGCAGTGGGCCCCGCGGGTCTTCGTTGAACACTGAAGCTTTCTTT. The gene calls are TRBV2 and TRBJ1-1; D is undetermined. This CDR3 contains 17 residues. Trimming removed 4 bases from V and 0 bases from J, with 18 bases in between. Germline V gives CDR1 SNHLY, CDR2 FYNNEI.

This rearrangement joins TRBV10-3 to TRBJ2-5; TRBD1 aligns across 9 bases. Germline V gives CDR1 ENHRY, CDR2 SYGVKD. J was trimmed by 4 bases and V by 6 bases; bases with no gene match: 12. This CDR3 contains 16 residues. The CDR3, as DNA: TGTGCCATCAGGGGGGGGACAGGGACGTTTGCAGAGACCCAGTACTTC. Its translation is CAIRGGTGTFAETQYF.

The CDR3, as DNA: TGTGCCAGCAGCCTAGTGGGACTAGGGTTTGGTGAGCAGTTCTTC. Protein product: CASSLVGLGFGEQFF. The chain employs TRBV7-2 and TRBJ2-1, with 8 nucleotides matching TRBD2. The V gene end was trimmed by 5 bases and the J gene end by 9 bases; junction bases not matched to a gene: 12. CDR3 size: 15 residues. Germline CDR1 reads SGHTA; CDR2 reads FQGNSA.

This clone turned up a few times. The chain employs TRBV19 and TRBJ2-7, with D hard to call. CDR1 is LNHDA, CDR2 SQIVND, per germline (reference sequence). The length of the CDR3 is 16 residues. Trimming left V 5 bases short and J 2 bases short, with 19 bases between. The CDR3 nucleotides are TGTGCCAGTAGTCTGATGGGGATAGCTGACACCTACGAGCAGTACTTC. It yields the protein CASSLMGIADTYEQYF.

This clone was seen just once. The chain uses TRBV5-1 and TRBJ2-1, with 11 positions matching TRBD2. V trimming: 0 bases; J trimming: 10 bases; junction bases outside the gene matches: 12. CDR1 SGHRS and CDR2 YFSETQ come from the germline V gene. The CDR3 totals 17 residues. CDR3 region: CASSLAGLAGGHGEQFF. The CDR3 DNA follows: TGCGCCAGCAGCTTGGCCGGGCTAGCGGGAGGCCATGGAGAGCAGTTCTTC. The full variable domain, completed using reference TRBV5-1 and TRBJ2-1, is KAGVTQTPRYLIKTRGQQVTLSCSPISGHRSVSWYQQTPGQGLQFLFEYFSETQRNKGNFPGRFSGRQFSNSRSEMNVSTLELGDSALYLCASSLAGLAGGHGEQFFGPGTRLTVL.

The chain couples TRBV7-2 to TRBJ2-7; TRBD2 matches at 9 bases. Germline V gene lookup returns CDR1 SGHTA and CDR2 FQGNSA. J gave up 8 bases and V 1 base, and 3 bases lay outside the gene matches. The CDR3 consists of 13 residues. This CDR3 is CASSLESGRKQYF. As DNA, the CDR3 is TGTGCCAGCAGCTTAGAAAGCGGGAGGAAGCAGTACTTC.

The chain is built from TRBV5-4 and TRBJ2-7; D call uncertain. This CDR3 is 14 amino acids long. CDR1 and CDR2 (germline): SGHNT, YYREEE (reference sequence). V was pared by 5 bases and J by 0 bases, with 12 bases between. CDR3 coding DNA: TGTGCCAGCAGTTCCCGGAGATCCTCCTACGAGCAGTACTTC. Encoded protein: CASSSRRSSYEQYF.